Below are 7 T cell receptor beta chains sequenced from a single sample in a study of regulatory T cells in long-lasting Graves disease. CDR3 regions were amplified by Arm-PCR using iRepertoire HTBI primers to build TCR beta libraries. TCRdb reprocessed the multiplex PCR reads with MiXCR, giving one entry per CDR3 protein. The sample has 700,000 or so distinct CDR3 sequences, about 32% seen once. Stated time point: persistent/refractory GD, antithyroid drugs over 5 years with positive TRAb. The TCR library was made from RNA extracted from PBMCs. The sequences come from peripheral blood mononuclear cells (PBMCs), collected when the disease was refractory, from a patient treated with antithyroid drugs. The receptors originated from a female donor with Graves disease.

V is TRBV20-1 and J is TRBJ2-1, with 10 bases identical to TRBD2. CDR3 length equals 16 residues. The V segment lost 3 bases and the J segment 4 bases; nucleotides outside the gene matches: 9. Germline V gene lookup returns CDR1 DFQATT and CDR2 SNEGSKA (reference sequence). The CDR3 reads CSARDPAGLAYNEQFF. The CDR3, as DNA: TGCAGTGCTAGGGACCCTGCGGGACTAGCGTACAATGAGCAGTTCTTC.

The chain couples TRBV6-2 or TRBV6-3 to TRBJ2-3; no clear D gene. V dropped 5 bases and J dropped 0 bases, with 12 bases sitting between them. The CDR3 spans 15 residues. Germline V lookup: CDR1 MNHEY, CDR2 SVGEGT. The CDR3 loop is CASSEDPTSTDTQYF. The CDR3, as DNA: TGTGCCAGCAGTGAGGACCCCACTAGCACAGATACGCAGTATTTT.

CDR3: CASSASPGLVETQYF. The CDR3 DNA follows: TGTGCCAGCAGCGCAAGTCCGGGACTAGTGGAGACCCAGTACTTC. This chain connects TRBV9 to TRBJ2-5, with 8 positions matching TRBD2. Germline V CDR1 and CDR2: SGDLS, YYNGEE. This CDR3 contains 15 residues. The V gene end was trimmed by 3 bases and the J gene end by 5 bases; junction bases not matched to a gene: 9.

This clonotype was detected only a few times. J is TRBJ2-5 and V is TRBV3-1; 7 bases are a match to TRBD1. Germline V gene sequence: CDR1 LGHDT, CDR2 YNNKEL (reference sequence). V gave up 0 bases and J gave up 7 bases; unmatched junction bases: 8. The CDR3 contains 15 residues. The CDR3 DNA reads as TGTGCCAGCAGCCAAGATTATCGGACAGGATGGACCCAGTACTTC. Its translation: CASSQDYRTGWTQYF.

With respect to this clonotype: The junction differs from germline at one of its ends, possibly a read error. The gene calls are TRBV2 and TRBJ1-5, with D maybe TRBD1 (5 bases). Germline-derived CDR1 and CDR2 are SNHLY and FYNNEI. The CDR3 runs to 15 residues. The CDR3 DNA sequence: TGTACCAGCAGTGAACTGGTGGGGCCCAATCAGCCCCAGCATTTT. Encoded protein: CTSSELVGPNQPQHF.

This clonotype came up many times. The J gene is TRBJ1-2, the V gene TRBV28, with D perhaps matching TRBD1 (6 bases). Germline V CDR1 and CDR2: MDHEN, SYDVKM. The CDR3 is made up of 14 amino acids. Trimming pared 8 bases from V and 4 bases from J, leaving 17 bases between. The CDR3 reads CASRSRGYSYGYTF. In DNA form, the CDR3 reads TGTGCCAGCCGTTCCAGGGGATACAGCTATGGCTACACCTTC.

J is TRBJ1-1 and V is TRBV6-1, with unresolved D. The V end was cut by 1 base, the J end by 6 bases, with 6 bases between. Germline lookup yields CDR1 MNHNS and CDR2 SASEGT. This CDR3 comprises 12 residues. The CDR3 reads CASSEGRPEAFF. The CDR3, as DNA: TGTGCCAGCAGTGAAGGACGGCCTGAAGCTTTCTTT.